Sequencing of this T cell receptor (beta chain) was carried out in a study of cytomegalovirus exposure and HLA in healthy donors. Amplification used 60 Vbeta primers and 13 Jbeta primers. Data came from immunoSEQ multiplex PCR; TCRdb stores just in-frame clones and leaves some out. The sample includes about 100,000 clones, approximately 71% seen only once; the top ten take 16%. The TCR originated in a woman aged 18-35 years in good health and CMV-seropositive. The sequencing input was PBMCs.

CDR3 in DNA: TGTGCCAGCAGCTTGGGACTGCCCGGGAGTAACTATGGCTACACCTTC. Translated: CASSLGLPGSNYGYTF. The chain combines TRBV5-8 with TRBJ1-2; unclear D gene. Germline loops: CDR1 SGHTS, CDR2 YDEGEE. V gave up 0 bases and J gave up 1 base, with 13 bases separating them. The CDR3 has 16 residues.